Listed here is a single T cell receptor beta chain. Its recognized antigen is unknown. No base quality information exists; no much larger clone differs at one position. This entry comes from a study of shared clonotypes between healthy human individuals (dated by TCRdb to about 2020). Background for the entire study: The cohort included a few men and a couple of women between 18 and 49 years of age. Per donor, leukapheresis produced somewhere between about 0.94 and 9.5 billion PBMCs. For each donor, three plates each were used for CD4 naive and CD4 memory, two plates were used for CD8 naive, and one plate was used for CD8 memory. Blood TCR repertoires of roughly five healthy adults were deeply sequenced to estimate repertoire size and the extent of clonotype sharing between individuals. Different laboratories and diverse techniques were used to prepare libraries and sequence TCR repertoires, to increase sequencing depth and limit assay-specific biases. Findings and caveats that apply to the study as a whole: Sharing across a few donors was observed for about 5% of naive CD4, under 4% of naive CD8, 2.3% of memory CD4, and over 0.3% of memory CD8 clonotypes. Estimated clonotype richness was generally larger for naive than for memory subsets. The small number of donors limited the genetic and exposure-history diversity represented. Based on pairwise subsampling, the degree of clonotype sharing among donors was expected to be affected by sequencing depth. Sampling was limited to blood, and TCR repertoires in tissue likely differ from TCR repertoires in blood. Even with the large sequencing depth, rarefaction of the sorted-subset datasets indicated that sequencing was incomplete. Higher generation probabilities were observed for clonotypes shared by all four sorted-subset donors than for non-shared clonotypes.

CD8 naive samples were CD45RO-negative cells positively selected for CCR7, giving a CD45RA+CCR7+ population that excluded TemRA cells. The donors were healthy, HIV-negative adults who had no recently reported acute infections or vaccinations. Every donor was a Caucasian adult living in Nashville, Tennessee, USA. Blood was obtained by leukapheresis, after which PBMCs were separated by Ficoll-Histopaque density gradient centrifugation and cryopreserved in liquid nitrogen vapor phase. Purity and quantity of every magnetically sorted T cell population were checked by analytical flow cytometry. From each sorted fraction, genomic DNA was isolated and quantified by UV absorbance on a Nanodrop 2000c. TCR CDR3 regions were amplified from genomic DNA by multiplex PCR using the deep immunoSEQ assay. For each cell subset, the extracted genomic DNA was distributed evenly across all wells of several immunoSEQ 96-well plates, and each plate served as one replicate. Each replicate PCR for sorted subsets received around 200 ng genomic DNA, equal to tens of thousands of T cell genomes. Purified libraries were measured with a Qubit 3.0 fluorometer, size-checked on a Bioanalyzer 2100, and measured again with the KAPA Library Quantification kit. Every immunoSEQ 96-well plate was sequenced on a dedicated single-read 150-cycle Illumina NextSeq 550 flow cell. Per the original workflow: Because the immunoSEQ output included only junctional sequences and no quality scores, the filtering could not be the same as the filtering used for full-length reads. To assign V/J genes and CDR3, sequences were annotated using PyIR, a Python wrapper for IgBLAST v1.9, with IMGT germline references. Reads were removed for weak V/J assignments (E-value above 1e-6), missing CDR3, stop codons, out-of-frame junctions, or ambiguous translated residues. A V3J clonotype was defined by an identical inferred V gene, J gene, and CDR3 amino acid sequence. To compute the percentage overlap between repertoires, the number of shared unique clonotypes was divided by the size of the smaller repertoire. Repertoire richness was assessed with RTK rarefaction, the Chao1 estimator, and Recon v2.1 estimates of unobserved clonotypes. For all TCRbeta clonotypes obtained by the gDNA method from a handful of donors, generation probabilities were computed with OLGA. TCRdb holds this immuneACCESS table with in-frame rearrangements only. Some clones are missing; in checked studies, unresolved V genes explain under half, and the rest has no known cause. V and J calls and clone size are those listed in that table; D and trimming were worked out from the DNA. The sample yields hundreds of thousands of clones; roughly 95% were counted once. The ten largest clones capture approximately 0.11% of the sample.

After removal of 10 bases from V and 6 bases from J, the junction retains 9 bases not matched to a gene. Based on the germline V gene (reference sequence), the CDR1 and CDR2 sequences are LNHDA and SQIVND. The CDR3 has 14 amino acids, counting the end cysteine and phenylalanine. The DNA shown is the 42-base CDR3, in frame from base 1. Sequencing was done on a sample of naive CD8+ T cells sorted from blood. This sample's cell subset or site label indicates: CD45RA+CCR7+. This clonotype was obtained from a woman aged 30 to 39 in good health. The chain links TRBV19 with TRBJ1-5, and TRBD1 matches 10 of the central bases. CDR3 protein: CATLPGTGVQPQHF. The nucleotides are TGTGCCACCCTACCCGGGACAGGGGTTCAGCCCCAGCATTTT.